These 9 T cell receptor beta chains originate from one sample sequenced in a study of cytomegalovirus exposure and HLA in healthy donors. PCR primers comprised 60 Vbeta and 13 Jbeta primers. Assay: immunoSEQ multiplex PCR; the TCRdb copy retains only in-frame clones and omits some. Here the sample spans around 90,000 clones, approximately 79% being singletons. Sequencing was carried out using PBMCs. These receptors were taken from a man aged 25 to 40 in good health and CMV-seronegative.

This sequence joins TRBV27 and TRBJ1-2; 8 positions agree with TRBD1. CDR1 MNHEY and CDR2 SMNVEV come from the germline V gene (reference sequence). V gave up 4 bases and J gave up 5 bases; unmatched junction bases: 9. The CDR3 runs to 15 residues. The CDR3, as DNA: TGTGCCAGCAGTTCCCGGACAGGGCCAACGTATGGCTACACCTTC. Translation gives CASSSRTGPTYGYTF.

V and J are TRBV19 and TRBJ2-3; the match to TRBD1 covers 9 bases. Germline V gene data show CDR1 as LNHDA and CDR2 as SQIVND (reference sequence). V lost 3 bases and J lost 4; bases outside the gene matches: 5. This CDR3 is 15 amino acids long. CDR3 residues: CASSIRTGEADTQYF. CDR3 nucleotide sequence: TGTGCCAGTAGTATTCGGACAGGGGAAGCAGATACGCAGTATTTT. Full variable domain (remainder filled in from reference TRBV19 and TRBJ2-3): DGGITQSPKYLFRKEGQNVTLSCEQNLNHDAMYWYRQDPGQGLRLIYYSQIVNDFQKGDIAEGYSVSREKKESFPLTVTSAQKNPTAFYLCASSIRTGEADTQYFGPGTRLTVL.

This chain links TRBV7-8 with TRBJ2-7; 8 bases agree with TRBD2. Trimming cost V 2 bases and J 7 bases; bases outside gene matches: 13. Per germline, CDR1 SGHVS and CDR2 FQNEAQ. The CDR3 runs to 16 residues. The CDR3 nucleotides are TGTGCCAGCAGCTTAAGTAATAGCGGGGCGGTTGGAGAGCAGTACTTC. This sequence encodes CASSLSNSGAVGEQYF.

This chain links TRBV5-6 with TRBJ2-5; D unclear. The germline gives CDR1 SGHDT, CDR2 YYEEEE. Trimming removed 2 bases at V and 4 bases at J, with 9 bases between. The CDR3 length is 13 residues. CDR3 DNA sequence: TGTGCCAGCAGCTTCATAACAGCAGAGACCCAGTACTTC. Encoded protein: CASSFITAETQYF.

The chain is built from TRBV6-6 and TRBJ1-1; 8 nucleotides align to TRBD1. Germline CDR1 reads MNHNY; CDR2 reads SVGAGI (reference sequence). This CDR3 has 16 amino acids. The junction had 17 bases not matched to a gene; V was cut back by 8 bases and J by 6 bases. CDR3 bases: TGTGCCAGCTCAAAGCAGGGGGCGCTGAGCTCGGCTGAAGCTTTCTTT. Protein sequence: CASSKQGALSSAEAFF.

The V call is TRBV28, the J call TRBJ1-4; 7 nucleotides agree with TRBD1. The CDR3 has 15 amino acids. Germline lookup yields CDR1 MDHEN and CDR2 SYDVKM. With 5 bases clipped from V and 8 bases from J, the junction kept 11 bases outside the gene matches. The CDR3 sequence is CASSPNRGRVEKLFF. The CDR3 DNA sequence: TGTGCCAGCAGTCCAAACAGGGGCCGGGTCGAAAAACTGTTTTTT.

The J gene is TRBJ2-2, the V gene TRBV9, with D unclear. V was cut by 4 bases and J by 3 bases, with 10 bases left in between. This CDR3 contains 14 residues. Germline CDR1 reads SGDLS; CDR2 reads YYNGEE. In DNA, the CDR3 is TGTGCCAGCAGCCCGATCCCGGACACCGGGGAGCTGTTTTTT. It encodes CASSPIPDTGELFF.

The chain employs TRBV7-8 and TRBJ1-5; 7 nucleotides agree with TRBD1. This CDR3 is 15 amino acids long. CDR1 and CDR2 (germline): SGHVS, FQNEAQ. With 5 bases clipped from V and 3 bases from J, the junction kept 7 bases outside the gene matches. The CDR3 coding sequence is TGTGCCAGCAGCAGCCGGGACAGCGCCAATCAGCCCCAGCATTTT. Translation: CASSSRDSANQPQHF.

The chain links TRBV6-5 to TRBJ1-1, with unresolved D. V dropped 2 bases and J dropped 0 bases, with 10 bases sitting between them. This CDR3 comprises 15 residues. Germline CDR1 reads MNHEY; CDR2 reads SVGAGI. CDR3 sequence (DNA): TGTGCCAGCAGTTACACACCGACACTGAACACTGAAGCTTTCTTT. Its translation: CASSYTPTLNTEAFF.